The clone carrying this T cell receptor (beta chain) was counted between two and nine times. The data were taken from a study of T-cell reconstitution after alpha-beta-depleted transplantation in children. A TCRbeta library incorporating unique molecular identifiers was prepared. TCRdb redid the calling of the PCR reads with MiXCR, one entry per CDR3 protein. The sample lists around 380,000 distinct CDR3 sequences, 9.5% to 13% occurring once. Germline V gives CDR1 DFQATT, CDR2 SNEGSKA (reference sequence). This CDR3 has 15 amino acids. Trimming took 6 bases from V and 4 from J; bases not matched to a gene: 7.

The chain is built from TRBV20-1 and TRBJ2-3; 13 bases are a match to TRBD2. This clonotype was sampled from a human donor who donated a stem cell graft to a child with acute myeloid leukemia. The material sequenced was PBMCs from the stem cell graft donor, taken from the stem cell graft. In DNA, the CDR3 is TGCAGTGCCGACAGGGGACTAGCGGGACCAGATACGCAGTATTTT. Amino acid sequence: CSADRGLAGPDTQYF.